One sample yielded the 14 T cell receptor beta chains listed below, sequenced in a study of T cell changes during pregnancy in multiple sclerosis. Profiled with immunoSEQ multiplex PCR; TCRdb holds only in-frame clones, not every one. This table has 48,000 or so clones, over 75% appearing once. The source material was CD4+ T cells from peripheral blood mononuclear cells, sampled in the second trimester of pregnancy. The receptors originated from a female donor with multiple sclerosis, enrolled in a pregnancy study.

This clone was seen a handful of times. This chain links TRBV19 with TRBJ1-1, with 11 bases aligning to TRBD1. The CDR3 sequence is 19 residues long. The V gene end was trimmed by 6 bases and the J gene end by 0 bases; junction bases not matched to a gene: 15. CDR1 and CDR2 (germline): LNHDA, SQIVND (reference sequence). The CDR3 protein is CASSLSAGDRGFMNTEAFF. As DNA, the CDR3 is TGTGCCAGTAGCCTCTCGGCGGGGGACAGGGGGTTCATGAACACTGAAGCTTTCTTT.

The rearrangement uses TRBV28 and TRBJ2-2, with 10 bases identical to TRBD1. Germline V CDR1 and CDR2: MDHEN, SYDVKM. The CDR3 length is 15 residues. With V trimmed by 6 bases and J by 4 bases, 5 bases remained unmatched. For the CDR3, the DNA is TGTGCCAGCAGCCGCAGGACAGGGGGCACCGGGGAGCTGTTTTTT. This translates into CASSRRTGGTGELFF.

The CDR3 DNA reads TGTGCCATCAGTGAGGGACTAGCGGGAGGAAATCAAGCCAAAAACATTCAGTACTTC. Protein product: CAISEGLAGGNQAKNIQYF. This chain links TRBV10-3 with TRBJ2-4, with 14 bases lining up with TRBD2. The trim removed 2 bases at V and 0 bases at J, leaving 6 bases unmatched. The germline CDR1 and CDR2 sequences are ENHRY and SYGVKD. This CDR3 is 19 amino acids long.

The chain combines TRBV14 with TRBJ2-7, with D maybe TRBD2 (5 bases). From germline, CDR1 is SGHDN and CDR2 FVKESK. Trimming took off 4 bases at V and 5 bases at J, with 18 bases between the two ends. CDR3 length: 15 amino acids. The CDR3 nucleotides are TGTGCCAGCAGCCCTAACGGGGAAATCCTGAACGAGCAGTACTTC. The encoded protein is CASSPNGEILNEQYF.

The chain joins TRBV10-3 to TRBJ1-1; D is unclear. V was shortened by 2 bases and J by 0 bases, with 13 bases between the two germline ends. The CDR3 covers 16 residues. Germline lookup yields CDR1 ENHRY and CDR2 SYGVKD. CDR3: CAISEGRRGMNTEAFF. The CDR3 DNA is TGTGCCATCAGTGAGGGGCGACGGGGAATGAACACTGAAGCTTTCTTT.

This chain uses TRBV7-9 with TRBJ2-7, with 9 bases aligning to TRBD1. Trimming cost V 3 bases and J 7 bases; bases outside gene matches: 10. Looked up from germline, CDR1 is SEHNR and CDR2 is FQNEAQ (reference sequence). The CDR3 has 15 amino acids. CDR3 in DNA: TGTGCCAGCAGCTTTACCGGGACAGGGAGTCCAGAGCAGTACTTC. This sequence encodes CASSFTGTGSPEQYF.

V gene TRBV7-3 combines with J gene TRBJ2-3; TRBD1 is a possible D gene (6 bases). The germline V gene encodes CDR1 SGHTA and CDR2 FQGTGA. The CDR3 loop spans 16 amino acids. The V end lost 4 bases, the J end lost 0 bases, and 14 bases lay between the germline ends. The CDR3 protein is CASSSRGGSSTDTQYF. CDR3 nucleotide sequence: TGTGCCAGCAGCTCCCGAGGGGGATCTAGCACAGATACGCAGTATTTT.

The chain employs TRBV7-2 and TRBJ2-7; D is perhaps TRBD1 (6 bases). V was shortened by 2 bases and J by 4 bases, with 15 bases between the two germline ends. The CDR3 contains 15 residues. The germline CDR1 and CDR2 sequences are SGHTA and FQGNSA. CDR3 DNA: TGTGCCAGCAGCTTACAACAGGGAAACCTTTACGAGCAGTACTTC. It codes for CASSLQQGNLYEQYF.

V and J are TRBV21-1 and TRBJ2-6; TRBD1, the table's D call, lacks a check against the DNA. TRBV21-1 is flagged as a pseudogene. This CDR3 is built from 19 residues. CDR3 in amino acids: CASTRTGGRGRSGANVLTF. The CDR3 nucleotides are TGTGCCAGCACCAGAACCGGGGGCAGGGGGCGATCGGGGGCCAACGTCCTGACTTTC.

The V gene is TRBV9, the J gene TRBJ1-1, with 7 positions matching TRBD1. Unmatched junction bases numbered 9, after V lost 4 bases and J lost 9 bases. CDR3 length: 13 amino acids. Germline-derived CDR1 and CDR2 are SGDLS and YYNGEE. For the CDR3, the DNA is TGTGCCAGCAGCCCCCGACAGGGTTCCCAAGCTTTCTTT. It translates to CASSPRQGSQAFF.

This clone was observed a handful of times. The rearrangement links TRBV28 to TRBJ1-1; the D gene is possibly TRBD1 (5 bases). The germline CDR1 and CDR2 sequences are MDHEN and SYDVKM. This CDR3 spans 12 amino acids. V gave up 7 bases and J gave up 6 bases, with 12 bases separating them. This CDR3 is CASTWRGAEAFF. DNA of the CDR3: TGTGCCAGCACCTGGCGGGGGGCTGAAGCTTTCTTT.

J is TRBJ2-3 and V is TRBV11-3; TRBD2 matches at 8 bases. This CDR3 spans 18 amino acids. With V trimmed by 5 bases and J by 5 bases, 18 bases remained unmatched. CDR1 and CDR2 (germline): SGHNT, YENEEA. The CDR3 reads CASSRRPGLAGNRDTQYF. DNA of the CDR3: TGTGCCAGCAGCCGGAGGCCCGGGTTAGCGGGAAATCGAGATACGCAGTATTTT.

The chain recombines TRBV6-1 with TRBJ1-2, with a tentative D call TRBD1 (5 bases). With 4 bases removed from V and 4 bases from J, the gap between germline ends came to 19 bases. Germline assignment: CDR1 MNHNS and CDR2 SASEGT. This CDR3 has 16 amino acids. CDR3 in amino acids: CASSASSGLAAYGYTF. The DNA for the CDR3 is TGTGCCAGCAGTGCAAGTTCGGGACTTGCTGCCTATGGCTACACCTTC.

The J gene is TRBJ1-1, the V gene TRBV2, with D perhaps TRBD1 (5 bases). The CDR3 runs to 15 residues. CDR1 and CDR2 (germline): SNHLY, FYNNEI. V lost 9 bases and J 1 base, leaving 18 bases between the germline ends. The CDR3 spells CASMGGNLRNTEAFF. CDR3 DNA: TGTGCCAGTATGGGGGGGAACCTGAGGAACACTGAAGCTTTCTTT.